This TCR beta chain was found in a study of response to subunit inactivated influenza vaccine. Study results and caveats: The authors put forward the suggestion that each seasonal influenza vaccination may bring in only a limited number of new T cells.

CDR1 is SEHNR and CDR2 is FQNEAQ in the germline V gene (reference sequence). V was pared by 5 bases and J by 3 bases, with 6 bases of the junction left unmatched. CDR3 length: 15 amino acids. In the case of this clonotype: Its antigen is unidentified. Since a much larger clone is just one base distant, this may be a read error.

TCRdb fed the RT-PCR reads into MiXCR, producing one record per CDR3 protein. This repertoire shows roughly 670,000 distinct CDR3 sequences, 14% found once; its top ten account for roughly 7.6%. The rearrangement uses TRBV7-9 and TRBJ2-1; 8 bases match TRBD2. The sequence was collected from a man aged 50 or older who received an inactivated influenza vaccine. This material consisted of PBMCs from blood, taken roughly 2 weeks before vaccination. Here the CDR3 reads CASSPGLEYYNEQFF. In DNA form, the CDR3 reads TGTGCCAGCAGCCCGGGACTAGAGTACTACAATGAGCAGTTCTTC.